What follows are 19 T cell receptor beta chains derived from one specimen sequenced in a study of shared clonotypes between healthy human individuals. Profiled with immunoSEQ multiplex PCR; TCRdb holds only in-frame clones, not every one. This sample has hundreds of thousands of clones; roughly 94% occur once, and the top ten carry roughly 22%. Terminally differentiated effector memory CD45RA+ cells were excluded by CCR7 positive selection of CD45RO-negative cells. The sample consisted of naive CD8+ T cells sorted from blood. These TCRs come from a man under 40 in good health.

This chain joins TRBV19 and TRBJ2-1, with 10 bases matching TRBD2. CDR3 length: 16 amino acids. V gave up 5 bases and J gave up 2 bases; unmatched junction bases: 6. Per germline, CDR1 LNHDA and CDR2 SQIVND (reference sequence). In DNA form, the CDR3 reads TGTGCCAGTAGTGTCCTTAGCGGGAGGACCTACAATGAGCAGTTCTTC. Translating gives CASSVLSGRTYNEQFF.

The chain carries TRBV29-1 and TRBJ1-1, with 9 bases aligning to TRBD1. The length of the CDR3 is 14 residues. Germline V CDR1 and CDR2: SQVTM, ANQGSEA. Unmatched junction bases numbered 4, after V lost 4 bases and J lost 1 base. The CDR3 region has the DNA TGCAGCGTTGTCACAGGGGGCAGGAACACTGAAGCTTTCTTT. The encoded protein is CSVVTGGRNTEAFF. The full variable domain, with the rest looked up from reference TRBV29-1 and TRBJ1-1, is SAVISQKPSRDICQRGTSLTIQCQVDSQVTMMFWYRQQPGQSLTLIATANQGSEATYESGFVIDKFPISRPNLTFSTLTVSNMSPEDSSIYLCSVVTGGRNTEAFFGQGTRLTVV.

CDR3 region: CASSFSYEQYF. In DNA form, the CDR3 reads TGTGCCAGCAGCTTCTCCTACGAGCAGTACTTC. J is TRBJ2-7 and V is TRBV5-4; no firm D call. The V gene lost 2 bases and the J gene lost 0 bases, with 0 bases spanning the gap. CDR1 and CDR2 from the germline V gene are SGHNT and YYREEE (reference sequence). This CDR3 has 11 amino acids.

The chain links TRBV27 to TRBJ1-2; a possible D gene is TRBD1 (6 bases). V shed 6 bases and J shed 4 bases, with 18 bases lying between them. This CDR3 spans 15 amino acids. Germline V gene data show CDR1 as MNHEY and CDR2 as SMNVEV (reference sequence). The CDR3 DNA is TGTGCCAGCAGCGGACCGACAGGAGCTTTCTATGGCTACACCTTC. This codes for CASSGPTGAFYGYTF.

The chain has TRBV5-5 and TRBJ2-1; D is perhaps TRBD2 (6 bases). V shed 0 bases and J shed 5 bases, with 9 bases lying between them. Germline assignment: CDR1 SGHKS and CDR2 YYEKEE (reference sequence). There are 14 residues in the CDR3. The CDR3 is CASSLAGGNNEQFF. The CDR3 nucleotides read TGTGCCAGCAGCTTGGCCGGCGGGAACAATGAGCAGTTCTTC.

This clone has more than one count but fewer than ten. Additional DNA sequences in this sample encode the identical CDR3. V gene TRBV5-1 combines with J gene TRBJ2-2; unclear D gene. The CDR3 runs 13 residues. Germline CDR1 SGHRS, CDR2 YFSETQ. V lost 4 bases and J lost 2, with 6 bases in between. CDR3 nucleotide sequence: TGCGCCAGCAGCCCTGAAAACACCGGGGAGCTGTTTTTT. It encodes CASSPENTGELFF.

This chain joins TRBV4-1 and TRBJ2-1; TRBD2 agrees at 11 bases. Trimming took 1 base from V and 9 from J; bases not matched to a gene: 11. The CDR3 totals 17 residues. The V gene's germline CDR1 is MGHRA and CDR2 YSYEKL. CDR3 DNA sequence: TGCGCCAGCAGCCAAGTGTCCATAGCGGGAGGGCCTTTTGAGCAGTTCTTC. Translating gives CASSQVSIAGGPFEQFF.

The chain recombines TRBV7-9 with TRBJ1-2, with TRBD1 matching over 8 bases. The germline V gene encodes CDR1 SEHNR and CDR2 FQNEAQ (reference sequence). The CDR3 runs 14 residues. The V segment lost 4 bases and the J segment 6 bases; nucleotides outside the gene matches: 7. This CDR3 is CASSSTGEYDGYTF. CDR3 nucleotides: TGTGCCAGCAGCTCGACAGGGGAATATGATGGCTACACCTTC.

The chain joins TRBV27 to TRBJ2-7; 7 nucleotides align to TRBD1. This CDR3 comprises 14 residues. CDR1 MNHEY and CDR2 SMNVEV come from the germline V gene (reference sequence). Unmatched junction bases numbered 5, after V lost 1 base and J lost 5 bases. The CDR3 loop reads CASSLLGQLNEQYF. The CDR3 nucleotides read TGTGCCAGCAGTTTATTGGGACAGCTGAACGAGCAGTACTTC.

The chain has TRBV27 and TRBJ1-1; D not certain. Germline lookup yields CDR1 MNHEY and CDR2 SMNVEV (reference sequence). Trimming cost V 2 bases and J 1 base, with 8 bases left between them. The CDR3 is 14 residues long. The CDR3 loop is CASSLTDGNTEAFF. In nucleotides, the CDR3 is TGTGCCAGCAGTTTAACCGACGGGAACACTGAAGCTTTCTTT.

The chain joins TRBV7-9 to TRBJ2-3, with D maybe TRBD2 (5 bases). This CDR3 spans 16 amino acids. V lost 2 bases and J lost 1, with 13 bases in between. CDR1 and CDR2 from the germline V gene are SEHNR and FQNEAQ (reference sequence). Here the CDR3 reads CASSLPADLGTDTQYF. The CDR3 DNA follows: TGTGCCAGCAGCTTACCTGCGGACTTGGGCACAGATACGCAGTATTTT. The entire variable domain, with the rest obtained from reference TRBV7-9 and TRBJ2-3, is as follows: DTGVSQNPRHKITKRGQNVTFRCDPISEHNRLYWYRQTLGQGPEFLTYFQNEAQLEKSRLLSDRFSAERPKGSFSTLEIQRTEQGDSAMYLCASSLPADLGTDTQYFGPGTRLTVL.

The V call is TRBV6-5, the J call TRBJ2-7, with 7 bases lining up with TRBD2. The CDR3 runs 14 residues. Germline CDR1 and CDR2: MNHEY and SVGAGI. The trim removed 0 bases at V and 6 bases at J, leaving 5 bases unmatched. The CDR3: CASSYSKTSSEQYF. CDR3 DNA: TGTGCCAGCAGTTACTCGAAGACTAGCAGCGAGCAGTACTTC.

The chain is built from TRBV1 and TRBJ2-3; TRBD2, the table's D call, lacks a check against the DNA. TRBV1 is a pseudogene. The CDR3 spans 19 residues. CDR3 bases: TGCACCAGCAGCCAAGATCGGGGGACTAGCGGGGAGATCACAGATACGCAGTATTTT. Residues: CTSSQDRGTSGEITDTQYF.

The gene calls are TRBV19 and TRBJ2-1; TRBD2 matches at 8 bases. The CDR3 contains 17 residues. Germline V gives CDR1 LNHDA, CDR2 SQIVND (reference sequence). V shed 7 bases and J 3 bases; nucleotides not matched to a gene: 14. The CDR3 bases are TGTGCCAGTACCCATAGCCCCAGCGGGAGCCTCTACAATGAGCAGTTCTTC. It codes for CASTHSPSGSLYNEQFF.

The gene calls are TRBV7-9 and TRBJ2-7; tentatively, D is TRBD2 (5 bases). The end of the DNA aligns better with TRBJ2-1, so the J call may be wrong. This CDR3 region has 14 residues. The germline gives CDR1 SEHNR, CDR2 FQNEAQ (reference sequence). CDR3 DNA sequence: TGTGCCAGCAGCTTAGGTAGCGACCTCAATGAGCAGTTCTTC. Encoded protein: CASSLGSDLNEQFF.

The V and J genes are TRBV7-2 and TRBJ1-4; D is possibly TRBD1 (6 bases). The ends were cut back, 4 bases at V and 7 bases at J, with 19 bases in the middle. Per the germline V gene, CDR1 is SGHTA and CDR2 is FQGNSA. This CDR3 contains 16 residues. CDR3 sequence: CASSSEEGGLGEKLFF. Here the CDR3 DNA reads TGTGCCAGCAGCTCGGAAGAGGGGGGTTTGGGTGAAAAACTGTTTTTT.

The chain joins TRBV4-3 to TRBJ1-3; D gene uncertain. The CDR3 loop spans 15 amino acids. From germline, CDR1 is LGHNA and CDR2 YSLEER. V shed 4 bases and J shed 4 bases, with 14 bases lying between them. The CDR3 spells CASSPGVAVGNTIYF. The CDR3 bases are TGCGCCAGCAGCCCCGGGGTAGCGGTGGGAAACACCATATATTTT.

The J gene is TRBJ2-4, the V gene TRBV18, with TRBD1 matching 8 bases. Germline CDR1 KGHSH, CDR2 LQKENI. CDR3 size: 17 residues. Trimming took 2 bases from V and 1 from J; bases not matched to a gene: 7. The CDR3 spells CASSPDQGAWAKNIQYF. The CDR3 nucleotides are TGTGCCAGCTCACCAGATCAGGGGGCTTGGGCCAAAAACATTCAGTACTTC.

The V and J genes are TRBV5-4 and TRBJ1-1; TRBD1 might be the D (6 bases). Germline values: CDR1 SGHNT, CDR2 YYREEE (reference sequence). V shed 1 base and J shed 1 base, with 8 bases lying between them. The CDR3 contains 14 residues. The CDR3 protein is CASSLYRENTEAFF. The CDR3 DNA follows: TGTGCCAGCAGCTTGTACAGGGAGAACACTGAAGCTTTCTTT.